This TCR beta chain appears in the sequencing data of a study of blood T cell repertoires in COVID-19. Across the study: COVID-19 samples from acute and convalescent phases originated in the United States, Italy and Spain. T cells, B-cell-depleted T cells, or PBMCs supplied cDNA or gDNA.

Germline V gene sequence: CDR1 WSHSY, CDR2 SAAADI. Trimming took 5 bases from V and 0 from J, leaving 27 bases between them. The CDR3 is 20 amino acids. As processed by the authors: Amplification of reference gene primers provided the estimated nucleated cell counts. Method: immunoSEQ multiplex PCR; TCRdb's copy keeps in-frame clones and lacks some. V and J calls and clone size follow that table, whereas D and trimming were derived from the DNA. The table shows approximately 68,000 clones, with about 83% occurring only once. The chain uses TRBV10-2 and TRBJ2-3; D perhaps matches TRBD2 (7 bases). This receptor was obtained from an older woman with acute or convalescent COVID-19. The sequenced material came from peripheral blood. CDR3 protein: CASSLPLRVGGQTSTDTQYF. In DNA, the CDR3 is TGCGCCAGCAGTCTCCCCCTAAGAGTGGGGGGGCAGACTAGCACAGATACGCAGTATTTT.